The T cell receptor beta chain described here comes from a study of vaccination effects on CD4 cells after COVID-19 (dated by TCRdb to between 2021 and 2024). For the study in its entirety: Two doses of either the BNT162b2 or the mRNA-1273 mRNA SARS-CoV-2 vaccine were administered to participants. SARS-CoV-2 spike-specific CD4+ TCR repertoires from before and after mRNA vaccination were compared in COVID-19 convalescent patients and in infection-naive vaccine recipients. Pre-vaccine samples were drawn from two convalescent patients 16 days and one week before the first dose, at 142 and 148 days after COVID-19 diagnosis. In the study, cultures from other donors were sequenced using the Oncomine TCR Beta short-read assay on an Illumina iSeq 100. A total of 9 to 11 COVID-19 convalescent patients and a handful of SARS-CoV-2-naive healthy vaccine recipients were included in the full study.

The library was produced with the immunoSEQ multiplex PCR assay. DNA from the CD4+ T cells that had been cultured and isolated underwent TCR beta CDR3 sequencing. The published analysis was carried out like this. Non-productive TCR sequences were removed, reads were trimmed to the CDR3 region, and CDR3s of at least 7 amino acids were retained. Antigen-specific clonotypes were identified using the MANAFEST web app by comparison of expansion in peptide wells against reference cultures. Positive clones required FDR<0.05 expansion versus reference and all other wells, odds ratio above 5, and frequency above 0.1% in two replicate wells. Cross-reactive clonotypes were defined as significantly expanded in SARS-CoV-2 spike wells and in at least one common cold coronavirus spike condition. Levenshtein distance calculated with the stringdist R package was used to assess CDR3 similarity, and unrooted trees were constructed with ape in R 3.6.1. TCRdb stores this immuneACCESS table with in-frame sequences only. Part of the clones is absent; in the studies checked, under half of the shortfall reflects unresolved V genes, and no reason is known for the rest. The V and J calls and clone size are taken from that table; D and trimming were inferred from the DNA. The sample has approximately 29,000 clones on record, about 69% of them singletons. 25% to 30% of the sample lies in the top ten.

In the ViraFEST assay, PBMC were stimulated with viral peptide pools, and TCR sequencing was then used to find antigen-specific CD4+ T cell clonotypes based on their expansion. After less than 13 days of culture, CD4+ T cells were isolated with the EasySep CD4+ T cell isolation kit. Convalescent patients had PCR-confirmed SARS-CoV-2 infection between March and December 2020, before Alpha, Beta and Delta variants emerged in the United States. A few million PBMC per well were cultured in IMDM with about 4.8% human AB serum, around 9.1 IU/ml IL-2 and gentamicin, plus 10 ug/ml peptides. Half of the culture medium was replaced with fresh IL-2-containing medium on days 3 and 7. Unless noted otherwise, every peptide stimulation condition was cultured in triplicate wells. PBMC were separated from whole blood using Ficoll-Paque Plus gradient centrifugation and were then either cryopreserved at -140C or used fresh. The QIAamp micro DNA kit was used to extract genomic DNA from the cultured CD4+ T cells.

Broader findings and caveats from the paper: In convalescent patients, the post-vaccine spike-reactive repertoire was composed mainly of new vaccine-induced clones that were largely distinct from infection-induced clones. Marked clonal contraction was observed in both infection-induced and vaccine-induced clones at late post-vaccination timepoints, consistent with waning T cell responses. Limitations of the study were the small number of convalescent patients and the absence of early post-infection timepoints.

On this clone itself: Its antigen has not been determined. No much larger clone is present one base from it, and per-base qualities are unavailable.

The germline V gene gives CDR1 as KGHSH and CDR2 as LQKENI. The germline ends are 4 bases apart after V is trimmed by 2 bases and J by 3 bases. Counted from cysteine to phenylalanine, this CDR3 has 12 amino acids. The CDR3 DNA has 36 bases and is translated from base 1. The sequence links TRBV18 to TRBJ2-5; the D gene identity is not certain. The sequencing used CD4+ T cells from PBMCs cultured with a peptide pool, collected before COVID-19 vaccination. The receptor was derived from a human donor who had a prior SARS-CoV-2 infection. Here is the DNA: TGTGCCAGCTCACCAGAAAAAGAGACCCAGTACTTC. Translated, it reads CASSPEKETQYF.